These T cell receptor beta chains were read from a single sample in a study of identifying expanded T cells in peripheral blood. This table comes from immunoSEQ multiplex PCR, and its TCRdb copy is limited to in-frame clones, with some not included. In the table there are 100,000 to 150,000 clones, approximately 86% of which are singletons. The sample taken for sequencing was blood. These receptors were taken from a person aged 18 to 75 in good health. CDR3s include the opening cysteine and the closing phenylalanine or tryptophan. Fields, in order: clone size, J gene, V gene, D gene, CDR3 protein, CDR3 DNA. D genes are given only for firm matches. Expanded clones are given a class, and other clones once, few, many or no size at all.

abundance: -; j_gene: TRBJ1-5; v_gene: TRBV19; d_gene: TRBD1; CDR3aa: CASSTGTGGGQPQHF; CDR3nt: TGTGCCAGTAGTACCGGGACAGGGGGCGGACAGCCCCAGCATTTT
abundance: -; j_gene: TRBJ2-3; v_gene: TRBV19; d_gene: TRBD1; CDR3aa: CASGTGVTYTQYF; CDR3nt: TGTGCCAGTGGGACAGGGGTCACTTATACGCAGTATTTT
abundance: -; j_gene: TRBJ2-6; v_gene: TRBV27; d_gene: TRBD1; CDR3aa: CASSPGQGISGANVLTF; CDR3nt: TGTGCCAGCTCCCCGGGACAGGGGATATCTGGGGCCAACGTCCTGACTTTC
abundance: -; j_gene: TRBJ2-1; v_gene: TRBV10-3; d_gene: TRBD1; CDR3aa: CAISDQGAGEQFF; CDR3nt: TGTGCCATCAGTGATCAGGGGGCAGGGGAGCAGTTCTTC
abundance: -; j_gene: TRBJ2-1; v_gene: TRBV7-3; d_gene: -; CDR3aa: CASSSSPEPYNEQFF; CDR3nt: TGTGCCAGCAGCTCGTCCCCAGAGCCCTACAATGAGCAGTTCTTC
abundance: -; j_gene: TRBJ2-5; v_gene: TRBV10-2; d_gene: TRBD2; CDR3aa: CASSDWGLAGGGETQYF; CDR3nt: TGCGCCAGCAGTGACTGGGGACTAGCGGGAGGAGGAGAGACCCAGTACTTC
abundance: -; j_gene: TRBJ2-5; v_gene: TRBV7-7; d_gene: TRBD2; CDR3aa: CASSLGWEGETQYF; CDR3nt: TGTGCCAGCAGCTTAGGATGGGAGGGAGAGACCCAGTACTTC
abundance: once; j_gene: TRBJ2-3; v_gene: TRBV30; d_gene: -; CDR3aa: CAWSVGPGTTDTQYF; CDR3nt: TGTGCCTGGAGTGTCGGCCCGGGGACCACAGATACGCAGTATTTT
abundance: few; j_gene: TRBJ1-6; v_gene: TRBV30; d_gene: -; CDR3aa: CAWSEGSPLHF; CDR3nt: TGTGCCTGGAGTGAAGGGTCACCCCTCCACTTT
abundance: -; j_gene: TRBJ2-7; v_gene: TRBV5-4; d_gene: -; CDR3aa: CASSFSAQSYEQYF; CDR3nt: TGTGCCAGCAGCTTTTCAGCTCAGTCCTACGAGCAGTACTTC
abundance: -; j_gene: TRBJ2-7; v_gene: TRBV30; d_gene: -; CDR3aa: CAWSLGGQGYEQYF; CDR3nt: TGTGCCTGGAGTCTCGGCGGGCAGGGCTACGAGCAGTACTTC
abundance: -; j_gene: TRBJ1-2; v_gene: TRBV27; d_gene: -; CDR3aa: CASSSRTGDGYTF; CDR3nt: TGTGCCAGCAGTTCCAGGACGGGTGATGGCTACACCTTC
abundance: once; j_gene: TRBJ2-7; v_gene: TRBV7-3; d_gene: -; CDR3aa: CASRTTSYEQYF; CDR3nt: TGTGCCAGCAGAACAACCTCCTACGAGCAGTACTTC
abundance: -; j_gene: TRBJ2-1; v_gene: TRBV6-1; d_gene: -; CDR3aa: CASSEYQWEQFF; CDR3nt: TGTGCCAGCAGTGAATATCAGTGGGAGCAGTTCTTC
abundance: -; j_gene: TRBJ1-1; v_gene: TRBV2; d_gene: -; CDR3aa: CASSEGLVMGAEAFF; CDR3nt: TGTGCCAGCAGTGAAGGCTTGGTTATGGGCGCAGAAGCTTTCTTT
abundance: -; j_gene: TRBJ2-1; v_gene: TRBV19; d_gene: TRBD1; CDR3aa: CASSGPPTGGAYNEQFF; CDR3nt: TGTGCCAGTAGTGGCCCCCCGACAGGGGGCGCCTACAATGAGCAGTTCTTC
abundance: -; j_gene: TRBJ2-2; v_gene: TRBV19; d_gene: -; CDR3aa: CATAGWAGTGELFF; CDR3nt: TGTGCCACGGCCGGATGGGCAGGTACCGGGGAGCTGTTTTTT